These 7 T cell receptor beta chains share one sample of origin, sequenced in a study of identical twins. TCRdb processed the 5' RACE reads anew with MiXCR; each CDR3 protein has one entry. This table holds around 550,000 distinct CDR3 sequences, roughly 15% found once. The sample was also reused in another study, on yellow fever vaccine responses in identical twins.

Material: CD4+ T cells sorted from blood. Receptors were obtained from a woman aged 18 to 35 in good health.

The chain is built from TRBV28 and TRBJ2-1, with D possibly matching TRBD2 (6 bases). The CDR3 sequence is 12 residues long. Germline CDR1 MDHEN, CDR2 SYDVKM. V was shortened by 4 bases and J by 8 bases, with 9 bases between the two germline ends. CDR3 sequence (DNA): TGTGCCAGCAGTTCTGCGGGGTATGAGCAGTTCTTC. This translates into CASSSAGYEQFF.

This clonotype was picked up a small number of times. This rearrangement joins TRBV28 to TRBJ1-1; D gene ambiguous. Trimming left V 2 bases short and J 1 base short, with 17 bases between. Germline-derived CDR1 and CDR2 are MDHEN and SYDVKM. This CDR3 contains 17 residues. CDR3: CASSLPGRGRRNTEAFF. CDR3 sequence (DNA): TGTGCCAGCAGTTTACCCGGGCGGGGTCGGAGGAACACTGAAGCTTTCTTT.

This chain joins TRBV18 and TRBJ2-1; the match to TRBD2 covers 16 bases. Losses at the gene ends were 3 bases for V and 11 bases for J; bases not matched to a gene: 4. Per the germline V gene, CDR1 is KGHSH and CDR2 is LQKENI. This CDR3 comprises 15 residues. The CDR3 here is CASSPGTSGGAKQFF. The CDR3, as DNA: TGTGCCAGCTCACCCGGGACTAGCGGGGGGGCAAAGCAGTTCTTC. Full variable domain (remainder filled in from reference TRBV18 and TRBJ2-1): NAGVMQNPRHLVRRRGQEARLRCSPMKGHSHVYWYRQLPEEGLKFMVYLQKENIIDESGMPKERFSAEFPKEGPSILRIQQVVRGDSAAYFCASSPGTSGGAKQFFGPGTRLTVL.

This clonotype has more than one count but fewer than ten. The chain is built from TRBV11-2 and TRBJ2-3; D might be TRBD2 (5 bases). The germline V and J ends were trimmed by 5 bases and 4 bases, with 13 bases remaining between them. CDR1 and CDR2 from the germline V gene are SGHAT and FQNNGV. CDR3 length: 14 residues. The CDR3 nucleotides read TGTGCCAGCAGCATACCCGGAGGCGCAGATACGCAGTATTTT. Translation: CASSIPGGADTQYF.

The V and J genes are TRBV12-3 or TRBV12-4 and TRBJ2-2; TRBD2 aligns across 12 bases. The ends lost 8 bases at V and 1 base at J; junction bases unmatched: 5. The CDR3 is 16 amino acids. The CDR3 reads CASPASGGGNTGELFF. CDR3 bases: TGTGCCAGCCCGGCTAGCGGGGGGGGGAACACCGGGGAGCTGTTTTTT.

V gene TRBV5-4 combines with J gene TRBJ2-6, with D possibly matching TRBD1 (6 bases). The germline V gene encodes CDR1 SGHNT and CDR2 YYREEE (reference sequence). V was clipped by 3 bases and J by 0 bases, with 22 bases between them. The CDR3 loop spans 20 amino acids. DNA for the CDR3: TGTGCCAGCAGCTCCCTGGGCCCGGGACAACGAATCTCTGGGGCCAACGTCCTGACTTTC. This codes for CASSSLGPGQRISGANVLTF.

This chain joins TRBV15 and TRBJ2-7; weak D call: TRBD2 (6 bases). This CDR3 spans 13 amino acids. Trimming cost V 0 bases and J 4 bases, with 7 bases left between them. Looked up from germline, CDR1 is LNHNV and CDR2 is YYDKDF (reference sequence). CDR3 loop: CATSRDGGYEQYV. The CDR3, as DNA: TGTGCCACCAGCAGAGATGGAGGGTACGAGCAGTACGTC.